The clone carrying this TCR beta chain has only a few counts. Its specificity is not known. TCRdb redid the calling of the 5' RACE reads with MiXCR, one entry per CDR3 protein. The sample holds fewer than 200,000 distinct CDR3 sequences, 10% to 15% seen once. The data were obtained in a study of T-cell memory formation after mild COVID-19. The study, taken as a whole, reports: The study found balanced CD4/CD8 in clones contracting day 15 to 85 and a CD4+ lean in later expanders.

The V gene lost 3 bases and the J gene lost 10 bases, with 17 bases spanning the gap. The CDR3 spans 14 residues. Germline V gives CDR1 SGHRS, CDR2 YFSETQ. V and J are TRBV5-1 and TRBJ2-1; the D gene is possibly TRBD2 (6 bases). The sequence was collected from a man younger than 35 who had mild COVID-19 (a few samples of this study predate the infection). Cell type and time point are not known. The sample taken for sequencing was PBMCs or a T cell subset sorted from them (not recorded which). CDR3 region: CASSSGTAQLEQFF. The CDR3 DNA sequence: TGCGCCAGCAGCTCAGGGACTGCACAATTAGAGCAGTTCTTC.